The 9 T cell receptor beta chains in this list originate from one sample, sequenced in a study of CD8+CD57+ T cells in acquired aplastic anemia. TCR beta VDJ and CDR3 were profiled, and genomic DNA was the template. TCRdb reprocessed the reads via MiXCR and lists one record per CDR3 protein. The top ten clones hold about 20% of a sample with about 200,000 distinct CDR3 sequences, almost 50% of them seen once. The patients chosen for sequencing had shown expansion of CD8+CD57+ cells (detected by flow cytometry). What was sequenced was sorted CD4+, CD8+, or CD8+CD57+ T cells (not recorded which) from PBMCs. All receptors come from a human donor with aplastic anemia.

This clonotype was observed a single time. The chain combines TRBV10-3 with TRBJ1-1; D gene uncertain. V lost 3 bases and J lost 12, with 20 bases in between. Germline V gene sequence: CDR1 ENHRY, CDR2 SYGVKD. The CDR3 loop spans 14 amino acids. The CDR3 spells CAISESGERPETFF. The CDR3 bases are TGTGCCATCAGTGAATCTGGGGAGAGGCCCGAAACTTTCTTT.

This clonotype has more than one count but fewer than ten. J is TRBJ2-2 and V is TRBV15, with 12 bases lining up with TRBD2. The CDR3 runs 15 residues. Germline-derived CDR1 and CDR2 are LNHNV and YYDKDF (reference sequence). V shed 3 bases and J 6 bases; nucleotides not matched to a gene: 2. DNA of the CDR3: TGTGCCACCAGCAGCCGGACTAGCGGGGCCGGGGAGCTGTTTTTT. This gives the protein CATSSRTSGAGELFF.

The chain joins TRBV7-2 to TRBJ1-2, with 10 bases identical to TRBD1. The CDR3 totals 16 residues. Germline trimming cut 4 bases from V and 4 bases from J; bases unmatched to any gene: 9. In germline, CDR1 is SGHTA, CDR2 FQGNSA. The CDR3 sequence is CASSSQMTGGSYGYTF. The CDR3 DNA sequence: TGTGCCAGCAGCTCGCAAATGACAGGGGGCAGCTATGGCTACACCTTC.

The rearrangement joins TRBV10-3 to TRBJ2-2; possible D gene TRBD2, 7 bases. With 3 bases removed from V and 2 bases from J, the gap between germline ends came to 13 bases. The CDR3 has 16 amino acids. Germline values: CDR1 ENHRY, CDR2 SYGVKD. The CDR3 loop is CAISDPRGGNTGELFF. The CDR3 nucleotides are TGTGCCATCAGTGACCCGAGGGGGGGAAACACCGGGGAGCTGTTTTTT.

The chain employs TRBV29-1 and TRBJ2-3, with D perhaps assigned TRBD1 or TRBD2 (6 bases each). Germline V gene sequence: CDR1 SQVTM, CDR2 ANQGSEA. This CDR3 contains 14 residues. Trimming took off 3 bases at V and 1 base at J, with 11 bases between the two ends. The CDR3 sequence is CSVDGGLGTDTQYF. The CDR3 nucleotides are TGCAGCGTTGATGGGGGGCTGGGCACAGATACGCAGTATTTT.

The chain is built from TRBV12-3 or TRBV12-4 and TRBJ2-2, with 8 bases that match TRBD1. There are 14 residues in the CDR3. V lost 4 bases, J lost 7 bases, and 5 bases stayed unmatched. CDR3 bases: TGTGCCAGCAGTTCAGGGGGCCATAGCGGGGAGCTGTTTTTT. This codes for CASSSGGHSGELFF.

This sequence joins TRBV27 and TRBJ1-1; no definite D call. The CDR3 consists of 14 residues. V lost 7 bases and J lost 2, with 14 bases in between. Germline assignment: CDR1 MNHEY and CDR2 SMNVEV (reference sequence). The CDR3 region is CASIRAGRNTEAFF. CDR3 nucleotides: TGTGCCAGCATAAGGGCAGGCCGAAACACTGAAGCTTTCTTT.

This rearrangement joins TRBV7-3 to TRBJ1-1; no firm D call. Germline lookup yields CDR1 SGHTA and CDR2 FQGTGA. Trimming took 3 bases from V and 10 from J, leaving 18 bases between them. The CDR3 has 14 amino acids. Here the CDR3 reads CASSFRPPDAGAFF. The CDR3 DNA reads as TGTGCCAGCAGCTTTCGACCCCCAGATGCTGGAGCTTTCTTT.

Regarding this clonotype: A much larger clone is a single base away; this may be a read error. The CDR3 reads CASSMVLAGGQDTQYF. In nucleotides, the CDR3 is TGCGCCAGCAGCATGGTACTAGCGGGGGGGCAAGATACGCAGTATTTT. The rearrangement links TRBV5-1 to TRBJ2-3; 13 bases match TRBD2. With 4 bases clipped from V and 5 bases from J, the junction kept 7 bases outside the gene matches. There are 16 residues in the CDR3. CDR1 and CDR2 from the germline V gene are SGHRS and YFSETQ.